This T cell receptor (beta chain) was obtained from a study of blood T cell repertoires in COVID-19. Whole-study context: Acute-phase and convalescent COVID-19 samples originated in the United States, Italy and Spain.

Trimming took 3 bases from V and 0 from J, leaving 15 bases between them. The length of the CDR3 is 17 residues. The germline CDR1 and CDR2 sequences are MGHRA and YSYEKL. Authors' methods: Nucleated cell number was recorded as an estimate derived from reference gene primer amplification. Data came from immunoSEQ multiplex PCR; TCRdb stores just in-frame clones and leaves some out. V and J calls plus clone size are reproduced from that table; the DNA served to infer D and trimming. In the table there are some 98,000 clones, around 82% of which are singletons. The J gene is TRBJ2-1, the V gene TRBV4-1; D perhaps matches TRBD2 (6 bases). The sequence was collected from a man aged 70-80 years with active or convalescent COVID-19. Sequencing was performed on peripheral blood. CDR3 sequence: CASSQAGTQSSYNEQFF. DNA for the CDR3: TGCGCCAGCAGCCAGGCCGGGACTCAAAGCTCCTACAATGAGCAGTTCTTC.